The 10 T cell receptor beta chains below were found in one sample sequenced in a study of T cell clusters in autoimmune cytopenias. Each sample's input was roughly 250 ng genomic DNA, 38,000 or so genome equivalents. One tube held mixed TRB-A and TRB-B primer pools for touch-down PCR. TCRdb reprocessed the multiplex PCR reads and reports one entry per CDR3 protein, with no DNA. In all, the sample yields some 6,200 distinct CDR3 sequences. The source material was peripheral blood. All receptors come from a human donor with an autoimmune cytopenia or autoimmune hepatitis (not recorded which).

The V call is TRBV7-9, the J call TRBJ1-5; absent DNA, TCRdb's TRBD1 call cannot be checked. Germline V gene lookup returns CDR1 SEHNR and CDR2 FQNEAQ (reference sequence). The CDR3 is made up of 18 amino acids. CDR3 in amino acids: CASSSVPGQGLGNQPQHF.

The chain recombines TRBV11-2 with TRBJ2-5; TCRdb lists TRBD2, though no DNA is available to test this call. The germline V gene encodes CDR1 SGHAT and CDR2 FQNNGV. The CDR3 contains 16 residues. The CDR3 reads CASSLVRGGHAETQYF.

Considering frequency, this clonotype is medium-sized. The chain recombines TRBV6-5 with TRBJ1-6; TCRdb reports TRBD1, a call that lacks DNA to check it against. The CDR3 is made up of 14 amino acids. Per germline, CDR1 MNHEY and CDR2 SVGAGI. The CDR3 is CASSSGTPGSPLHF.

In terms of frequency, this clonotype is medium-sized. Here the CDR3 reads CSVEVSQGEPQYF. The chain is built from TRBV29-1 and TRBJ2-7; TCRdb returns TRBD1, unconfirmable since there is no DNA. The germline V gene has CDR1 SQVTM and CDR2 ANQGSEA. This CDR3 comprises 13 residues.

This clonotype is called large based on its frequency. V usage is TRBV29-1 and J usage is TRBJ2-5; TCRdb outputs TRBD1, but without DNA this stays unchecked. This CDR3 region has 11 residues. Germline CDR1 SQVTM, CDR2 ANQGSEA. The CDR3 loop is CSVDPGETQYF.

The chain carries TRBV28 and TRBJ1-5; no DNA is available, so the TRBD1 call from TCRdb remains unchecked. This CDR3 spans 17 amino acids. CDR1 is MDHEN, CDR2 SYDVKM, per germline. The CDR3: CASSSSRDIFSNQPQHF.

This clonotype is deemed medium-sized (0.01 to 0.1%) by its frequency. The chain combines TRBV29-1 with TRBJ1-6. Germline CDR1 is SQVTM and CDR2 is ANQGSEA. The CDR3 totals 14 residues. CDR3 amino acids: CSAQESSYNSPLHF.

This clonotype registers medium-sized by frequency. The CDR3: CASITGAGGEAFF. V is TRBV6-5 and J is TRBJ1-1; TCRdb selects TRBD1, and the lack of DNA leaves this call unchecked. Germline CDR1 and CDR2: MNHEY and SVGAGI. This CDR3 has 13 amino acids.

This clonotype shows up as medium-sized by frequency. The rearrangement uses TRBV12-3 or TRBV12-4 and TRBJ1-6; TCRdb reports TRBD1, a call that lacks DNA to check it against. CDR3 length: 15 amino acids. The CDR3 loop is CASSFWTGGHSPLHF.

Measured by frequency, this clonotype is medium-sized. The CDR3 loop is CASSLEGRNQPQHF. V and J are TRBV7-9 and TRBJ1-5. The CDR3 loop spans 14 amino acids. CDR1 and CDR2 (germline): SEHNR, FQNEAQ (reference sequence).